These 10 T cell receptor beta chains were all obtained from the same sample, sequenced in a study of blood T cell repertoires in COVID-19 (dated by TCRdb to about 2020). The library was obtained by the immunoSEQ multiplex PCR assay. This immuneACCESS table, as held by TCRdb, lists in-frame sequences with V and J called but not all clones. Of the missing ones, under half trace to an unresolved V gene in checked studies; the others have no known cause. This sample is represented by about 170,000 clones; around 86% of them were singletons. Of the sample, under 3% falls within the top ten clones. Sequencing was carried out using peripheral blood. The receptors were gathered from a woman at least 80 years old with COVID-19, enrolled during active disease.

The chain carries TRBV5-4 and TRBJ1-4; D might be TRBD1 (5 bases). The CDR3 is 15 residues long. Germline V gene lookup returns CDR1 SGHNT and CDR2 YYREEE (reference sequence). V lost 4 bases and J lost 13, with 23 bases in between. DNA for the CDR3: TGTGCCAGCAGCGTGCGGGACTCCGGTTTTGAGGGACTGTTTTTT. It codes for CASSVRDSGFEGLFF. Complete variable domain (other parts from reference TRBV5-4 and TRBJ1-4): ETGVTQSPTHLIKTRGQQVTLRCSSQSGHNTVSWYQQALGQGPQFIFQYYREEENGRGNFPPRFSGLQFPNYSSELNVNALELDDSALYLCASSVRDSGFEGLFFGSGTQLSVL.

This chain connects TRBV28 to TRBJ2-7; 10 bases map to TRBD2. J was trimmed by 1 base and V by 5 bases; bases with no gene match: 5. Germline V gene data show CDR1 as MDHEN and CDR2 as SYDVKM. This CDR3 is 15 amino acids long. The CDR3 DNA reads as TGTGCCAGCAGTCTAGCGGGAGCCAAGTCCTACGAGCAGTACTTC. Amino acid sequence: CASSLAGAKSYEQYF.

The chain links TRBV7-8 to TRBJ1-5; 8 nucleotides align to TRBD1. This CDR3 comprises 14 residues. CDR1 is SGHVS and CDR2 is FQNEAQ in the germline V gene. The V and J ends lost 3 bases and 6 bases, in that order; junction bases with no gene match: 4. CDR3 protein: CASSLDREVQPQHF. The CDR3 coding sequence is TGTGCCAGCAGCTTGGACAGGGAAGTTCAGCCCCAGCATTTT.

This clone was counted once. The J gene is TRBJ2-6, the V gene TRBV5-1; 7 bases are a match to TRBD1. The CDR3 is 15 amino acids. Germline-derived CDR1 and CDR2 are SGHRS and YFSETQ. Trimming removed 3 bases from V and 12 bases from J; junction bases left unmatched: 12. In nucleotides, the CDR3 is TGCGCCAGCAGCTACCCGGACAGGCGGCAGGGCGTCCTGACTTTC. This codes for CASSYPDRRQGVLTF.

This clone showed up just once. The CDR3 reads CASSVGTGGSYEQYF. The CDR3 DNA sequence: TGTGCCAGCAGTGTAGGGACAGGGGGAAGCTACGAGCAGTACTTC. This chain joins TRBV2 and TRBJ2-7; 11 nucleotides agree with TRBD1. V gave up 4 bases and J gave up 3 bases; unmatched junction bases: 5. CDR3 length: 15 residues. The germline V gene encodes CDR1 SNHLY and CDR2 FYNNEI.

V gene TRBV28 combines with J gene TRBJ1-1; D perhaps matches TRBD1 (6 bases). The CDR3 is 13 residues long. Germline CDR1 and CDR2: MDHEN and SYDVKM. The V and J ends lost 7 bases and 1 base respectively, with 10 bases between them. The CDR3 nucleotides are TGTGCCAGCATGGGGGGGCAGAACACTGAAGCTTTCTTT. This codes for CASMGGQNTEAFF.

The chain employs TRBV5-5 and TRBJ2-1; perhaps TRBD1 as D (5 bases). V was trimmed by 4 bases and J by 7 bases, leaving 12 bases between them. The CDR3 totals 13 residues. The germline gives CDR1 SGHKS, CDR2 YYEKEE (reference sequence). The CDR3 DNA reads TGTGCCAGCAGCCTATGGCCAGGGAATGAGCAGTTCTTC. It codes for CASSLWPGNEQFF.

V usage is TRBV19 and J usage is TRBJ1-4, with no clear D. The CDR3 totals 16 residues. Germline V gene lookup returns CDR1 LNHDA and CDR2 SQIVND (reference sequence). With 10 bases removed from V and 0 bases from J, the gap between germline ends came to 18 bases. CDR3 sequence reads: CATSPPTVSTNEKLFF. The CDR3 nucleotides read TGTGCCACCTCTCCCCCGACTGTTTCAACTAATGAAAAACTGTTTTTT.

This clone was detected only a few times. The CDR3 coding sequence is TGTGCCAGCAGCTTAGGAGTTTGGGGGGCTGGGGCCAACGTCCTGACTTTC. Translation gives CASSLGVWGAGANVLTF. The chain uses TRBV11-3 and TRBJ2-6, with a weak D call TRBD2 (6 bases). The CDR3 totals 17 residues. V was shortened by 1 base and J by 2 bases, with 12 bases between the two germline ends. Germline V gene lookup returns CDR1 SGHNT and CDR2 YENEEA.

The V and J genes are TRBV28 and TRBJ1-4; 8 bases line up with TRBD1. This CDR3 is 15 amino acids long. V was clipped by 3 bases and J by 4 bases; unmatched bases: 4. The germline gives CDR1 MDHEN, CDR2 SYDVKM. The CDR3 DNA reads TGTGCCAGCAGTTTGCCGGGACAGGTTAATGAAAAACTGTTTTTT. This translates into CASSLPGQVNEKLFF. The full variable domain, completed using reference TRBV28 and TRBJ1-4, is DVKVTQSSRYLVKRTGEKVFLECVQDMDHENMFWYRQDPGLGLRLIYFSYDVKMKEKGDIPEGYSVSREKKERFSLILESASTNQTSMYLCASSLPGQVNEKLFFGSGTQLSVL.